This T cell receptor beta chain was obtained from a study of blood T cells in healthy people across ages. Study summary: Capturing about one barcoded beta molecule per two T cells was achieved by template switching.

Findings and caveats of the study: Naive CD4+ cells and diversity were both higher in long-lived donors than in aged donors.

Regarding this clonotype: As yet, its antigen is unknown.

A second PCR, run for roughly 7 to 12 cycles, used a sample-barcoded 5' primer plus a J-beta primer mix. MiXCR, applied by TCRdb to the 5' RACE reads, yields one record per CDR3 protein. The sample carries some 900,000 distinct CDR3 sequences, 40% to 60% recorded once. The CDR3 length is 15 residues. Germline V gene sequence: CDR1 MNHEY, CDR2 SVGAGI. The V and J ends lost 0 bases and 4 bases, in that order; junction bases with no gene match: 5. Drawing of peripheral blood yielded 7.5 to 10 milliliters from each donor. The receptor was derived from a man younger than 40 in good health. This chain connects TRBV6-5 to TRBJ2-7, with 8 bases matching TRBD1. Material for sequencing was blood. CDR3 in DNA: TGTGCCAGCAGTTACTCGCGTAGACAGGGGTACGAGCAGTACTTC. This encodes CASSYSRRQGYEQYF.